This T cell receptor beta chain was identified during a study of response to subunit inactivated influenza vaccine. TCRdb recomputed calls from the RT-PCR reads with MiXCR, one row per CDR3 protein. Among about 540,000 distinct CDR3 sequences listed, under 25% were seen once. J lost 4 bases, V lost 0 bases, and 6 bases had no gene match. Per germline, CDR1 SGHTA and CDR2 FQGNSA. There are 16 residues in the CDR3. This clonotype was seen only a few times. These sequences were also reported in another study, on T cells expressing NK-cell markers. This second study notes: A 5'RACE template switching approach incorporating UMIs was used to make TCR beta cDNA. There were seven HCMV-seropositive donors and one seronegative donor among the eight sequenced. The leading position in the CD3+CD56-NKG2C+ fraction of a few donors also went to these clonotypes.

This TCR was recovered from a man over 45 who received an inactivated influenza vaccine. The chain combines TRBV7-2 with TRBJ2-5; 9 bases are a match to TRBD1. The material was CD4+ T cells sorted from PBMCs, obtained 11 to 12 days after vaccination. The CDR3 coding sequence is TGTGCCAGCAGCTTAGCGCGGACAGGGGTTGGAGAGACCCAGTACTTC. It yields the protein CASSLARTGVGETQYF.